Presented here are 14 T cell receptor beta chains from one specimen sequenced in a study of PD-L1 blockade in urothelial cancer. The time point here: peripheral blood 6 weeks after treatment start. Measured with immunoSEQ multiplex PCR; TCRdb has only the in-frame clones, and not every one. The table lists around 66,000 clones, about nine tenths of them singletons, with approximately 10% in the top ten. This specimen was PBMCs, taken around atezolizumab (anti-PD-L1) treatment. The receptor set was obtained from a man between 60 and 75 years old with urothelial cancer.

The rearrangement links TRBV19 to TRBJ2-2, with 12 nucleotides matching TRBD1. CDR3 length equals 16 residues. The junction had 9 bases not matched to a gene; V was cut back by 5 bases and J by 8 bases. Germline V gene lookup returns CDR1 LNHDA and CDR2 SQIVND (reference sequence). CDR3 amino acids: CASSSPGQGALGELFF. The CDR3 bases are TGTGCCAGTAGTTCCCCGGGACAGGGGGCTTTGGGGGAGCTGTTTTTT.

This rearrangement joins TRBV7-9 to TRBJ2-3, with no clear D. The CDR3 runs to 14 residues. V lost 5 bases and J lost 0, with 9 bases in between. The germline V gene has CDR1 SEHNR and CDR2 FQNEAQ (reference sequence). The CDR3 sequence is CASSRESSTDTQYF. The CDR3, as DNA: TGTGCCAGCAGCAGAGAATCTAGCACAGATACGCAGTATTTT.

This clone was observed a few times. The chain uses TRBV13 and TRBJ1-6, with a possible D match to TRBD1 (5 bases). The CDR3 totals 18 residues. Per germline, CDR1 PRHDT and CDR2 FYEKMQ (reference sequence). Trimming removed 5 bases from V and 0 bases from J, with 17 bases in between. CDR3 sequence: CASSPAGKRRSYNSPLHF. Written as DNA, the CDR3 is TGTGCCAGCAGCCCGGCAGGGAAGCGTCGCTCCTATAATTCACCCCTCCACTTT.

This chain joins TRBV2 and TRBJ2-1; weak D call: TRBD1 (6 bases). Trimming cost V 4 bases and J 9 bases, with 16 bases left between them. The CDR3 sequence is 14 residues long. Germline V gene data show CDR1 as SNHLY and CDR2 as FYNNEI. This CDR3 is CASSVRQVDTEQFF. DNA of the CDR3: TGTGCCAGCAGTGTTCGACAGGTGGATACTGAGCAGTTCTTC.

This sequence joins TRBV15 and TRBJ2-1, with TRBD2 matching over 9 bases. This CDR3 region has 16 residues. V gave up 1 base and J gave up 7 bases; unmatched junction bases: 8. In germline, CDR1 is LNHNV, CDR2 YYDKDF (reference sequence). The CDR3 protein is CATSRAIAGVGNEQFF. The CDR3 DNA follows: TGTGCCACCAGCAGAGCAATAGCGGGAGTGGGAAATGAGCAGTTCTTC.

The J gene is TRBJ1-1, the V gene TRBV7-8, with no clear D. CDR1 is SGHVS and CDR2 is FQNEAQ in the germline V gene. This CDR3 contains 14 residues. Trimming took off 1 base at V and 4 bases at J, with 10 bases between the two ends. The CDR3 sequence is CASSLGGLSTEAFF. The CDR3 nucleotides read TGTGCCAGCAGCTTAGGCGGGTTGAGCACTGAAGCTTTCTTT.

The chain joins TRBV19 to TRBJ1-5, with a possible D match to TRBD1 (6 bases). The CDR3 consists of 15 residues. The germline V gene encodes CDR1 LNHDA and CDR2 SQIVND (reference sequence). Between the trimmed V and J ends, which lost 7 bases and 2 bases, there was a span of 15 bases. CDR3 protein: CASISDRSGNQPQHF. In DNA, the CDR3 is TGTGCCAGTATATCTGACAGGAGCGGCAATCAGCCCCAGCATTTT.

This rearrangement joins TRBV6-1 to TRBJ2-2, with TRBD2 matching over 10 bases. Unmatched junction bases numbered 6, after V lost 4 bases and J lost 7 bases. The CDR3 has 15 amino acids. Germline V gene data show CDR1 as MNHNS and CDR2 as SASEGT. The CDR3 coding sequence is TGTGCCAGCAGTGGCATAGCGGGAGGTGGCGGGGAGCTGTTTTTT. Translating gives CASSGIAGGGGELFF.

V and J are TRBV11-3 and TRBJ2-3; D not resolved. This CDR3 region has 15 residues. The germline V gene has CDR1 SGHNT and CDR2 YENEEA. The V end was cut by 5 bases, the J end by 2 bases, with 14 bases between. Here the CDR3 DNA reads TGTGCCAGCAGCGCCGTTGGGCGCGACACAGATACGCAGTATTTT. Encoded protein: CASSAVGRDTDTQYF.

V is TRBV28 and J is TRBJ2-2; 7 bases align to TRBD2. The CDR3 has 16 amino acids. Looked up from germline, CDR1 is MDHEN and CDR2 is SYDVKM. V lost 2 bases, J lost 5 bases, and 8 bases stayed unmatched. In DNA form, the CDR3 reads TGTGCCAGCAGTTTACATGCGGGAGCGGAAACCGGGGAGCTGTTTTTT. This gives the protein CASSLHAGAETGELFF. Combining the CDR3 with reference TRBV28 and TRBJ2-2 gives the whole variable domain DVKVTQSSRYLVKRTGEKVFLECVQDMDHENMFWYRQDPGLGLRLIYFSYDVKMKEKGDIPEGYSVSREKKERFSLILESASTNQTSMYLCASSLHAGAETGELFFGEGSRLTVL.

This chain connects TRBV5-1 to TRBJ2-7; 8 bases match TRBD1. J gave up 7 bases and V 0 bases, and 12 bases lay outside the gene matches. The germline V gene has CDR1 SGHRS and CDR2 YFSETQ. This CDR3 region has 16 residues. The CDR3 loop reads CASSLARTGPGEEQYF. The CDR3 DNA reads as TGCGCCAGCAGCTTGGCCCGGACAGGGCCGGGGGAAGAGCAGTACTTC. Filled out from reference TRBV5-1 and TRBJ2-7, the complete variable domain reads KAGVTQTPRYLIKTRGQQVTLSCSPISGHRSVSWYQQTPGQGLQFLFEYFSETQRNKGNFPGRFSGRQFSNSRSEMNVSTLELGDSALYLCASSLARTGPGEEQYFGPGTRLTVT.

The V and J genes are TRBV7-9 and TRBJ1-3; 7 bases fit TRBD1. The trim removed 5 bases at V and 0 bases at J, leaving 4 bases unmatched. This CDR3 spans 15 amino acids. Germline loops: CDR1 SEHNR, CDR2 FQNEAQ (reference sequence). CDR3 loop: CASSPGQNSGNTIYF. The DNA for the CDR3 is TGTGCCAGCAGCCCGGGACAGAACTCTGGAAACACCATATATTTT.

The chain employs TRBV7-8 and TRBJ1-2; D is undetermined. The CDR3 spans 12 residues. V dropped 4 bases and J dropped 8 bases, with 11 bases sitting between them. Germline CDR1 SGHVS, CDR2 FQNEAQ. The CDR3 DNA reads as TGTGCCAGCAGCTCCCTTGAGAGCGGCTACACCTTC. This codes for CASSSLESGYTF.

For the CDR3, the DNA is TGTGCCAGCAGTTACTCCCACAGATCCTCCTACGAGCAGTACTTC. It specifies CASSYSHRSSYEQYF. The V call is TRBV6-5, the J call TRBJ2-7, with no clear D. CDR3 length equals 15 residues. Germline V CDR1 and CDR2: MNHEY, SVGAGI. The V gene lost 0 bases and the J gene lost 0 bases, with 9 bases spanning the gap.